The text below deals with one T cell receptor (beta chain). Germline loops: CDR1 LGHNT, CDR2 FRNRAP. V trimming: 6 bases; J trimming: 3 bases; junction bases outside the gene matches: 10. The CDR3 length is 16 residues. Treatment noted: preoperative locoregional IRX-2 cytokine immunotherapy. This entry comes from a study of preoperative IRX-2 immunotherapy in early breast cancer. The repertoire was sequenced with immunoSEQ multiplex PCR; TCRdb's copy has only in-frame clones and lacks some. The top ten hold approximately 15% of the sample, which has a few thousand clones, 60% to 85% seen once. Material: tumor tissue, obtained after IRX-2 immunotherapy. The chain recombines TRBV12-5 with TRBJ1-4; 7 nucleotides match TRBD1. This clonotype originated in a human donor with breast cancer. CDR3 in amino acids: CASGSPDRAPNEKLFF. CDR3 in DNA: TGTGCTAGTGGCTCCCCCGACAGGGCCCCTAATGAAAAACTGTTTTTT.